This TCR beta chain was identified during a study of CD8 T cells in ankylosing spondylitis. Whole-study findings and limits: Apparently characteristic of ankylosing spondylitis blood was a TCR beta motif (eight highly homologous variants). Several of the motif variants were reported before in synovial fluid and blood from reactive arthritis.

Notes on this clonotype: Its antigen is unidentified.

CDR3 size: 16 residues. Germline V gene data show CDR1 as ENHRY and CDR2 as SYGVKD. The V and J ends lost 3 bases and 6 bases, in that order; junction bases with no gene match: 8. A quantitative 5'-RACE method, one with molecular barcodes, was used to make TCR beta libraries. In TCRdb, the 5' RACE reads were re-called with MiXCR into one record per CDR3 protein. This table holds 700,000 or so distinct CDR3 sequences, roughly 19% found once. What was sequenced was blood, either unsorted or a sorted T cell fraction (not recorded which). The TCR comes from a male donor with ankylosing spondylitis. The rearrangement links TRBV10-3 to TRBJ2-3; TRBD2 matches 11 bases. In DNA form, the CDR3 reads TGTGCCATCAGTGAAACCGGGACTAGCGGAGGGGATACGCAGTATTTT. Residues: CAISETGTSGGDTQYF.